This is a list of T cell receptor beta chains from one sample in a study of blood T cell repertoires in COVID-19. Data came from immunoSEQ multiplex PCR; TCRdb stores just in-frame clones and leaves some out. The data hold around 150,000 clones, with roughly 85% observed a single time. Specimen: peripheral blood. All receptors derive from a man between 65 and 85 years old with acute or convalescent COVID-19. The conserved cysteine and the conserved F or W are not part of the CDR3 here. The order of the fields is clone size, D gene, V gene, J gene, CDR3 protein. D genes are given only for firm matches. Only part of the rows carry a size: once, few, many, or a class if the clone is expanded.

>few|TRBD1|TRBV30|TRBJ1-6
AWSTDRIGYNSPLH
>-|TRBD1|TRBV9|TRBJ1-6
ASSRDRNSPLH
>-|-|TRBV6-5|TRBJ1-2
ASSMGQEGYT
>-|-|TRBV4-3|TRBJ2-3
ASSQDRRNTQY
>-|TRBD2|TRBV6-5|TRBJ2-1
ASSYRGLAGRQF
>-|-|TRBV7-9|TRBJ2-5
ASSLGGTGPEETQY
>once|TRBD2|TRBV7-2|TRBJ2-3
ASSPVAGAPDTQY
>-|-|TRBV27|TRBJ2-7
ASSPDMTGDPYEQY
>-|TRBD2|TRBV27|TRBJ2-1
ASSLLASGGGEQF
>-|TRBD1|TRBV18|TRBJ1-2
ASSPNGQGNGYT
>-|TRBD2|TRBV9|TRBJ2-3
ASSVGTSGSADTQY
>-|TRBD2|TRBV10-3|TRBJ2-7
AISESLAGGLEQY
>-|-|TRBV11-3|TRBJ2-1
ASSLGGLYNEQF
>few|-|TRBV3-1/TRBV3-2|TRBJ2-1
ASSQGQATYNEQF
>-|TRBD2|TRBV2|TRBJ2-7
ASSEVAGNYEQY
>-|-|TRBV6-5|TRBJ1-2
ASSEGAYGYT
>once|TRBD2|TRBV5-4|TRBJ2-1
ASSLGGLAGNNEQF
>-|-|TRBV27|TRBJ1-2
ASSRGTGYGYT
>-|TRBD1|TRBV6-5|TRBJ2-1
ASSLTGRADNEQF
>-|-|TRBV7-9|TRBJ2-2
ASSSVGGMNTGELF
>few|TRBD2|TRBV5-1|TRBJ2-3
ASSERTSAVGNTQY
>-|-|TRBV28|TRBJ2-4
ASKGYRNIQY